Each of the 22 T cell receptor beta chains below was sequenced from the same sample in a study of T-cell reconstitution after alpha-beta-depleted transplantation in children. Preparation of the TCRbeta library was carried out with unique molecular identifiers. A single record per CDR3 protein comes from TCRdb applying MiXCR to the PCR reads. The profile shows about 540,000 distinct CDR3 sequences, approximately 16% of them singletons. Sequencing was performed on PBMCs from the stem cell graft donor, taken from the stem cell graft. The receptors shown here come from a human donor who donated a stem cell graft to a child with acute lymphoblastic leukemia.

The CDR3 DNA is TGTGCCAGTAGTGTGGCCCTCCAAGCGGGAGACTCTGGGGCCAACGTCCTGACTTTC. Translated, it gives CASSVALQAGDSGANVLTF. This sequence joins TRBV19 and TRBJ2-6; TRBD2 matches at 8 bases. CDR1 LNHDA and CDR2 SQIVND come from the germline V gene (reference sequence). With 5 bases clipped from V and 0 bases from J, the junction kept 12 bases outside the gene matches. This CDR3 contains 19 residues.

The CDR3 DNA follows: TGCGCCAGCAGCTTGTCTCCTAGCACAGATACGCAGTATTTT. Translated, it gives CASSLSPSTDTQYF. The rearrangement links TRBV5-1 to TRBJ2-3, with unresolved D. CDR1 and CDR2 from the germline V gene are SGHRS and YFSETQ. V was clipped by 1 base and J by 0 bases, with 6 bases between them. The CDR3 runs 14 residues.

The chain joins TRBV4-1 to TRBJ2-1, with 13 nucleotides matching TRBD2. V gave up 2 bases and J gave up 7 bases; unmatched junction bases: 11. This CDR3 spans 18 amino acids. From germline, CDR1 is MGHRA and CDR2 YSYEKL. CDR3 protein: CASSQQARTSGRGNEQFF. In nucleotides, the CDR3 is TGCGCCAGCAGCCAACAAGCTCGCACTAGCGGGAGGGGGAATGAGCAGTTCTTC.

J is TRBJ1-1 and V is TRBV7-2; 8 bases agree with TRBD1. The CDR3 consists of 15 residues. The junction had 7 bases not matched to a gene; V was cut back by 5 bases and J by 2 bases. Per the germline V gene, CDR1 is SGHTA and CDR2 is FQGNSA. CDR3 loop: CASSRTQGANTEAFF. As DNA, the CDR3 is TGTGCCAGCAGCCGGACCCAGGGGGCCAACACTGAAGCTTTCTTT.

In this sample, this clonotype turned up many times. This chain joins TRBV27 and TRBJ1-5, with 8 bases fitting TRBD1. With V trimmed by 5 bases and J by 0 bases, 3 bases remained unmatched. Germline CDR1 and CDR2: MNHEY and SMNVEV (reference sequence). The CDR3 consists of 15 residues. CDR3 loop: CASSPDRVSNQPQHF. The CDR3 nucleotides read TGTGCCAGCAGTCCGGACAGGGTTAGCAATCAGCCCCAGCATTTT.

This chain joins TRBV3-1 and TRBJ2-7; 14 bases map to TRBD2. CDR3 length: 15 amino acids. After removal of 4 bases from V and 6 bases from J, the junction contained 5 bases not matched to a gene. The germline CDR1 and CDR2 sequences are LGHDT and YNNKEL (reference sequence). CDR3 DNA: TGTGCCAGCAGCCTGGGACTAGCGGGAGAGTTCGAGCAGTACTTC. As protein: CASSLGLAGEFEQYF.

This clonotype occurred a few times. J is TRBJ2-2 and V is TRBV5-1; 15 nucleotides line up with TRBD2. V was clipped by 2 bases and J by 7 bases; unmatched bases: 6. CDR3 size: 17 residues. The germline CDR1 and CDR2 sequences are SGHRS and YFSETQ. The CDR3 reads CASSFGLAGGPDGELFF. The CDR3 nucleotides are TGCGCCAGCAGCTTTGGACTAGCGGGAGGGCCGGACGGGGAGCTGTTTTTT.

This clonotype was seen only once. This rearrangement joins TRBV4-2 to TRBJ2-2; D uncertain. Germline V lookup: CDR1 LGHNA, CDR2 YNFKEQ. CDR3 length: 18 residues. V lost 4 bases to trimming and J lost 5 bases, with 23 bases between them. The CDR3 DNA reads as TGTGCCAGCAGCCCTAGGCAGCGCCCACCCGGTGGGACCGGGGAGCTGTTTTTT. Protein product: CASSPRQRPPGGTGELFF.

This chain joins TRBV14 and TRBJ2-7; D is unresolved. The CDR3 covers 12 residues. V was shortened by 2 bases and J by 4 bases, with 6 bases between the two germline ends. Per germline, CDR1 SGHDN and CDR2 FVKESK. CDR3 sequence (DNA): TGTGCCAGCAGCCAAAGTCGATACGAGCAGTACTTC. The encoded protein is CASSQSRYEQYF.

There are a few counts of this clonotype. The rearrangement joins TRBV9 to TRBJ1-1, with D unclear. The germline V gene encodes CDR1 SGDLS and CDR2 YYNGEE. The length of the CDR3 is 16 residues. The V end lost 3 bases, the J end lost 2 bases, and 17 bases lay between the germline ends. In DNA form, the CDR3 reads TGTGCCAGCAGCGCCAACGATCGGAAGCCAAACACTGAAGCTTTCTTT. Its protein is CASSANDRKPNTEAFF. The full variable domain, in which reference TRBV9 and TRBJ1-1 provide the parts outside the CDR3, is DSGVTQTPKHLITATGQRVTLRCSPRSGDLSVYWYQQSLDQGLQFLIQYYNGEERAKGNILERFSAQQFPDLHSELNLSSLELGDSALYFCASSANDRKPNTEAFFGQGTRLTVV.

The sample holds a few counts of this clonotype. The chain couples TRBV10-2 to TRBJ2-7; 8 nucleotides match TRBD2. V was clipped by 7 bases and J by 6 bases; unmatched bases: 8. Germline V gene lookup returns CDR1 WSHSY and CDR2 SAAADI. The CDR3 has 13 amino acids. In DNA, the CDR3 is TGCGCCAGCAAGAGCGGGAGACGGGGCGAGCAGTACTTC. This encodes CASKSGRRGEQYF.

This clonotype has a handful of counts. CDR3 sequence (DNA): TGTGCCAGCAGTTTTATCGGCGTGGAGGGGTCGGGTAAAGCTTTCTTT. Translating it yields CASSFIGVEGSGKAFF. V usage is TRBV12-3 or TRBV12-4 and J usage is TRBJ1-1, with a weak D call TRBD1 (5 bases). V lost 3 bases, J lost 9 bases, and 23 bases lay in between. The CDR3 totals 16 residues.

A remark on this clonotype: The junction shows a germline mismatch at one end, possibly a read error. This chain links TRBV18 with TRBJ2-7; D unclear. Per the germline V gene, CDR1 is KGHSH and CDR2 is LQKENI. The CDR3 runs to 14 residues. CDR3 DNA: TGTGCCAGCTCACCAGGAGCGAGCTCCTACCAGCAGTACTTC. Its protein is CASSPGASSYQQYF.

CDR3 sequence reads: CASSLSEPGGYTF. CDR3 DNA sequence: TGTGCCAGCAGCTTATCTGAACCGGGGGGCTACACCTTC. The chain is built from TRBV7-8 and TRBJ1-2; no definite D call. Trimming left V 2 bases short and J 8 bases short, with 12 bases between. There are 13 residues in the CDR3. The germline gives CDR1 SGHVS, CDR2 FQNEAQ.

This clonotype was counted between two and nine times. The V and J genes are TRBV6-5 and TRBJ1-5, with D perhaps TRBD1 (5 bases). V was shortened by 0 bases and J by 2 bases, with 11 bases between the two germline ends. CDR3 length equals 16 residues. Germline values: CDR1 MNHEY, CDR2 SVGAGI. CDR3 sequence (DNA): TGTGCCAGCAGTTACTCAAGGACATCGGGCAATCAGCCCCAGCATTTT. Translated, it gives CASSYSRTSGNQPQHF.

V and J are TRBV20-1 and TRBJ2-5, with D possibly TRBD1 on 5 matching bases. Germline CDR1 reads DFQATT; CDR2 reads SNEGSKA (reference sequence). CDR3 size: 15 residues. Trimming shortened V by 1 base and J by 5 bases, and 17 bases separated the two germline ends. CDR3 in DNA: TGCAGTGCTAGAGCCCCTCTAGGGGAAAGGGAGACCCAGTACTTC. This codes for CSARAPLGERETQYF.

The rearrangement joins TRBV15 to TRBJ1-4; D remains unclear. Trimming left V 0 bases short and J 5 bases short, with 16 bases between. Germline assignment: CDR1 LNHNV and CDR2 YYDKDF (reference sequence). This CDR3 region has 17 residues. CDR3 in amino acids: CATSRDEGSGENEKLFF. In DNA, the CDR3 is TGTGCCACCAGCAGAGATGAGGGATCGGGAGAAAATGAAAAACTGTTTTTT. Full variable domain (remainder filled in from reference TRBV15 and TRBJ1-4): DAMVIQNPRYQVTQFGKPVTLSCSQTLNHNVMYWYQQKSSQAPKLLFHYYDKDFNNEADTPDNFQSRRPNTSFCFLDIRSPGLGDTAMYLCATSRDEGSGENEKLFFGSGTQLSVL.

The table lists this clonotype with a few counts. The CDR3 loop is CASSLPLHESTDTQYF. The CDR3 bases are TGTGCCAGCAGCCTTCCCCTACACGAAAGCACAGATACGCAGTATTTT. The rearrangement links TRBV16 to TRBJ2-3; D ambiguous. The V and J ends lost 4 bases and 0 bases respectively, with 14 bases between them. Germline loops: CDR1 KGHSY, CDR2 FQNENV. The CDR3 spans 16 residues. The whole variable domain, filled in from reference TRBV16 and TRBJ2-3, reads GEEVAQTPKHLVRGEGQKAKLYCAPIKGHSYVFWYQQVLKNEFKFLISFQNENVFDETGMPKERFSAKCLPNSPCSLEIQATKLEDSAVYFCASSLPLHESTDTQYFGPGTRLTVL.

This clonotype has just a few counts. The chain is built from TRBV9 and TRBJ2-1; D perhaps matches TRBD1 (6 bases). Trimming removed 4 bases at V and 8 bases at J, with 10 bases between. This CDR3 contains 12 residues. Looked up from germline, CDR1 is SGDLS and CDR2 is YYNGEE. CDR3 sequence (DNA): TGTGCCAGCAGCACAGGGTATGATGAGCAGTTCTTC. Translation gives CASSTGYDEQFF.

The chain recombines TRBV20-1 with TRBJ2-3; a possible D gene is TRBD2 (5 bases). Looked up from germline, CDR1 is DFQATT and CDR2 is SNEGSKA (reference sequence). This CDR3 has 17 residues. V was cut by 1 base and J by 0 bases, with 17 bases left in between. This CDR3 reads CSARAPVIAWSTDTQYF. DNA for the CDR3: TGCAGTGCTAGAGCCCCCGTGATAGCGTGGAGCACAGATACGCAGTATTTT.

The CDR3 DNA reads TGTGCCACCAGCAAGAGTGAAGGGAATCGGGACACTGAAGCTTTCTTT. Translating it yields CATSKSEGNRDTEAFF. V and J are TRBV15 and TRBJ1-1; no reliable D call. Trimming removed 4 bases at V and 3 bases at J, with 18 bases between. The CDR3 covers 16 residues. CDR1 is LNHNV, CDR2 YYDKDF, per germline (reference sequence).

This clonotype has a count of ten or more. The chain recombines TRBV5-1 with TRBJ2-1; D possibly corresponds to TRBD1 (5 bases). The ends were cut back, 8 bases at V and 0 bases at J, with 12 bases in the middle. The germline V gene encodes CDR1 SGHRS and CDR2 YFSETQ. This CDR3 is 14 amino acids long. For the CDR3, the DNA is TGCGCCAGTGGACATCGAGACTCCTACAATGAGCAGTTCTTC. Translated, it gives CASGHRDSYNEQFF.